This T cell receptor (beta chain) was sequenced in a study of blood T cell repertoires in COVID-19. After removal of 6 bases from V and 3 bases from J, the junction contained 4 bases not matched to a gene. The CDR3 runs to 13 residues. Germline loops: CDR1 MDHEN, CDR2 SYDVKM. Source study methods: Amplification with reference gene primers provided the estimates of nucleated cell counts. The assay was immunoSEQ multiplex PCR, and TCRdb's table has in-frame clones only and misses some. The V and J calls and clone size come from that table; D and trimming were worked out from the DNA. The sample includes 190,000 or so clones, roughly four fifths seen only once; the top ten take approximately 7.6%.

The origin of this receptor is a man aged 40-50 years who had recovered from COVID-19. The sequenced sample consisted of PBMCs or T cells enriched from blood (not recorded which). The rearrangement uses TRBV28 and TRBJ1-1; 7 bases agree with TRBD1. In nucleotides, the CDR3 is TGTGCCAGCAGACCACAGGGGTACACTGAAGCTTTCTTT. This encodes CASRPQGYTEAFF.